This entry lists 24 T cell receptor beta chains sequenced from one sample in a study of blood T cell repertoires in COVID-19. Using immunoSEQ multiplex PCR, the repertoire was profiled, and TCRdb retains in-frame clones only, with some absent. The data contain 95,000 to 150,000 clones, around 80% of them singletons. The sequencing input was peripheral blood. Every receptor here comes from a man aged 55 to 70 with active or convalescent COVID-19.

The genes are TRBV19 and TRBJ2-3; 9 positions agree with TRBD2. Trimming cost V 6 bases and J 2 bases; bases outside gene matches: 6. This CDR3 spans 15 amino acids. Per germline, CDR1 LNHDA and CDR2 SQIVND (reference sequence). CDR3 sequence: CASRASGTATDTQYF. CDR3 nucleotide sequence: TGTGCCAGTAGAGCTAGCGGGACCGCCACAGATACGCAGTATTTT.

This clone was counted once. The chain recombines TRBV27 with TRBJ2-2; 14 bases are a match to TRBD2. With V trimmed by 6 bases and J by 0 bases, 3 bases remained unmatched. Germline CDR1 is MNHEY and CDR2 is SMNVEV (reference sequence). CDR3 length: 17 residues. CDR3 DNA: TGTGCCAGCAGGCGGACTAGCGGGGGGCCGAACACCGGGGAGCTGTTTTTT. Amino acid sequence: CASRRTSGGPNTGELFF.

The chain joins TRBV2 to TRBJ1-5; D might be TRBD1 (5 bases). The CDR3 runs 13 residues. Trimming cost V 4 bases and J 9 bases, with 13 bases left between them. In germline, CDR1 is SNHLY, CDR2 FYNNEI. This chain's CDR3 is CASSGAQGSPQHF. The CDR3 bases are TGTGCCAGCAGTGGGGCCCAGGGCTCGCCCCAGCATTTT. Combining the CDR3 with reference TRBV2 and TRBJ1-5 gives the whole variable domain EPEVTQTPSHQVTQMGQEVILRCVPISNHLYFYWYRQILGQKVEFLVSFYNNEISEKSEIFDDQFSVERPDGSNFTLKIRSTKLEDSAMYFCASSGAQGSPQHFGDGTRLSIL.

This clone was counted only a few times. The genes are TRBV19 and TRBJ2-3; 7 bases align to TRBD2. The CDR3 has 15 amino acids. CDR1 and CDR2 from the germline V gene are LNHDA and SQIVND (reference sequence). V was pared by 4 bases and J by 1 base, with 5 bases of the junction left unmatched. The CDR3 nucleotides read TGTGCCAGTAGTAGGCTAGCGGAGGGCACAGATACGCAGTATTTT. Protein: CASSRLAEGTDTQYF.

The CDR3, as DNA: TGTGCCAGCACTCCGACAGGGTTCACCACTGAAGCTTTCTTT. Its translation is CASTPTGFTTEAFF. V and J are TRBV14 and TRBJ1-1; 7 bases align to TRBD1. Germline-derived CDR1 and CDR2 are SGHDN and FVKESK. This CDR3 is built from 14 residues. V was clipped by 7 bases and J by 4 bases; unmatched bases: 9.

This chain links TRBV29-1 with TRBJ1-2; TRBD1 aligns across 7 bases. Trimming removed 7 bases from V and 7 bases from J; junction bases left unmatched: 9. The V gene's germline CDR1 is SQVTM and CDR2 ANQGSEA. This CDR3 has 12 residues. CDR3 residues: CSGITGARGYTF. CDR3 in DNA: TGCAGCGGTATTACAGGGGCCCGTGGCTACACCTTC.

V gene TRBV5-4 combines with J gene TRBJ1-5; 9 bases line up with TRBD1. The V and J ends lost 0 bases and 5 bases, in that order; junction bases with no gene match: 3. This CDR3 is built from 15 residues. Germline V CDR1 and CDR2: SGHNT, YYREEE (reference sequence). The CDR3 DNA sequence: TGTGCCAGCAGCTTGGATGGGACAGGGTATCAGCCCCAGCATTTT. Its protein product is CASSLDGTGYQPQHF. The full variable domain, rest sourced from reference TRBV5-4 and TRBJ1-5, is ETGVTQSPTHLIKTRGQQVTLRCSSQSGHNTVSWYQQALGQGPQFIFQYYREEENGRGNFPPRFSGLQFPNYSSELNVNALELDDSALYLCASSLDGTGYQPQHFGDGTRLSIL.

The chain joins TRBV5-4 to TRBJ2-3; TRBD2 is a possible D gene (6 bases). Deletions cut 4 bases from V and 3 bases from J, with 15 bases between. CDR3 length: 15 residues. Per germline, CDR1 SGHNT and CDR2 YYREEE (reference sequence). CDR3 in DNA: TGTGCCAGCAGCCCCAGGCTAGCGAAGACAGATACGCAGTATTTT. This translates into CASSPRLAKTDTQYF.

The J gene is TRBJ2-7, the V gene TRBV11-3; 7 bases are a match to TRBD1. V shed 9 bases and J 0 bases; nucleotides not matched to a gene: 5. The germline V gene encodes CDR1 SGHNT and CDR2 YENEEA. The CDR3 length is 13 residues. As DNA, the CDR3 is TGTGCCAGTTCACGACAGGGCTCCTACGAGCAGTACTTC. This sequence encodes CASSRQGSYEQYF. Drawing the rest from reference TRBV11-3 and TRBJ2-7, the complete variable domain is EAGVVQSPRYKIIEKKQPVAFWCNPISGHNTLYWYLQNLGQGPELLIRYENEEAVDDSQLPKDRFSAERLKGVDSTLKIQPAELGDSAVYLCASSRQGSYEQYFGPGTRLTVT.

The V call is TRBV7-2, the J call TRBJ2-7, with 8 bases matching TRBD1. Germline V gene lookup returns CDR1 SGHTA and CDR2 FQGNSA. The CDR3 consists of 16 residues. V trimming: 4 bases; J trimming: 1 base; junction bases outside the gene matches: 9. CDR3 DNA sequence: TGTGCCAGCAGCTCAAGGACAGGGAGGTTGTCCTACGAGCAGTACTTC. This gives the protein CASSSRTGRLSYEQYF.

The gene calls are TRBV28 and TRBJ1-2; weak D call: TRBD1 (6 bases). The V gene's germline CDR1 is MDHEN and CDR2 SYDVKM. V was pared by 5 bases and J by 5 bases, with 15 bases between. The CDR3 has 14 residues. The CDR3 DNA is TGTGCCAGCAGTCCTCTGGGACATTATTATGGCTACACCTTC. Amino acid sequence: CASSPLGHYYGYTF.

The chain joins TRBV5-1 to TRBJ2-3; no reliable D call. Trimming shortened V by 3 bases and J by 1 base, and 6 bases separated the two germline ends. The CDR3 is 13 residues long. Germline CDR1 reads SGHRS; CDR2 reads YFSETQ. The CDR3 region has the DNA TGCGCCAGCAGCTCGCAGGGCACAGATACGCAGTATTTT. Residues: CASSSQGTDTQYF.

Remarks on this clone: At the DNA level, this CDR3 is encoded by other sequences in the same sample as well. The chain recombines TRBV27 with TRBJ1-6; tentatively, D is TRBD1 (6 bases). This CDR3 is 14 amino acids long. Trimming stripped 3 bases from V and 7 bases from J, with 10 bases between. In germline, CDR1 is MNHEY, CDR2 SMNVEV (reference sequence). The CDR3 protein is CASSLYRGNSPLHF. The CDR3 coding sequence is TGTGCCAGCAGTTTGTATAGGGGGAATTCACCCCTCCACTTT.

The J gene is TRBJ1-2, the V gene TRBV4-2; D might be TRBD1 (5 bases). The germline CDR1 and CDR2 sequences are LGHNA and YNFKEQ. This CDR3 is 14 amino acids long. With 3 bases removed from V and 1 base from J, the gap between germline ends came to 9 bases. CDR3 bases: TGTGCCAGCAGCCAGGGCGACAGTAACTATGGCTACACCTTC. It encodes CASSQGDSNYGYTF.

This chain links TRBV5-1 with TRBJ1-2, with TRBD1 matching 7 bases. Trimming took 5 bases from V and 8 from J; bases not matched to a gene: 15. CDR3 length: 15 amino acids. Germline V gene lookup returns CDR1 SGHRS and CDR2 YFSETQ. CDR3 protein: CASSPTPDRTLGYTF. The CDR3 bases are TGCGCCAGCAGTCCCACTCCGGACAGGACCTTGGGCTACACCTTC.

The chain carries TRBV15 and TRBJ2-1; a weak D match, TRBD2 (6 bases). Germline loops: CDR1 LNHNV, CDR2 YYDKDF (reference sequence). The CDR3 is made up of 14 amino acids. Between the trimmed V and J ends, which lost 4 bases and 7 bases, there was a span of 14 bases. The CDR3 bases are TGTGCCACCAGCACGCGGGATCGGAGAAATGAGCAGTTCTTC. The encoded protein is CATSTRDRRNEQFF. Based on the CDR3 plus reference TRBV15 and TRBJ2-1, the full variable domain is DAMVIQNPRYQVTQFGKPVTLSCSQTLNHNVMYWYQQKSSQAPKLLFHYYDKDFNNEADTPDNFQSRRPNTSFCFLDIRSPGLGDTAMYLCATSTRDRRNEQFFGPGTRLTVL.

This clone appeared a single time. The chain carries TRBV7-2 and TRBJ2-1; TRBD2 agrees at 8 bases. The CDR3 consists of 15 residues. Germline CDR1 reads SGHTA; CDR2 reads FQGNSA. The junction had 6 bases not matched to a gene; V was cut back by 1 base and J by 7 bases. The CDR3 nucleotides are TGTGCCAGCAGCTTAGACACTAGCGGTACTAATGAGCAGTTCTTC. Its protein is CASSLDTSGTNEQFF.

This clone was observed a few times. The CDR3 nucleotides read TGTGCCAGCAGTTTAGGGCAGGGAAACACCATATATTTT. Amino acids: CASSLGQGNTIYF. This chain uses TRBV12-3 or TRBV12-4 with TRBJ1-3; unclear D gene. Between the trimmed V and J ends, which lost 1 base and 4 bases, there was a span of 5 bases. The CDR3 has 13 residues.

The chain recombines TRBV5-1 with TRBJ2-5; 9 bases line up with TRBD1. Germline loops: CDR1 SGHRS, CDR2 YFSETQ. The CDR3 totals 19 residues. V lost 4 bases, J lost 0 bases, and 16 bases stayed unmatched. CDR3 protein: CASSPGYVWDRAYQETQYF. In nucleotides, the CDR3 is TGCGCCAGCAGCCCAGGCTATGTCTGGGACAGGGCGTACCAAGAGACCCAGTACTTC.

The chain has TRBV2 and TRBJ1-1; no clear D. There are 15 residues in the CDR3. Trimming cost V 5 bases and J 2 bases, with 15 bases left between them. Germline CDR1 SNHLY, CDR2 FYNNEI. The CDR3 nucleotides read TGTGCCAGCAGTCGAAGGAGCACACTAAACACTGAAGCTTTCTTT. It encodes CASSRRSTLNTEAFF.

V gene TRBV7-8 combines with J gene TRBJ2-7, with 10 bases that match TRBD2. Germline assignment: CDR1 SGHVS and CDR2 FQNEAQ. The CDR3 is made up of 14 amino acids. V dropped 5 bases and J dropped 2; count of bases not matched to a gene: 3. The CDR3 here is CASSRAGGPYEQYF. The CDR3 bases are TGTGCCAGCAGCCGAGCGGGAGGGCCCTACGAGCAGTACTTC.

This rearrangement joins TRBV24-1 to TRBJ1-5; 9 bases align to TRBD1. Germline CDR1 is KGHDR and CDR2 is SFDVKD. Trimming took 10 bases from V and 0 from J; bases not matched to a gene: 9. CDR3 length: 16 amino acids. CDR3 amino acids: CATSTGGISSNQPQHF. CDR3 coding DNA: TGTGCCACTTCGACAGGGGGAATATCTAGCAATCAGCCCCAGCATTTT.

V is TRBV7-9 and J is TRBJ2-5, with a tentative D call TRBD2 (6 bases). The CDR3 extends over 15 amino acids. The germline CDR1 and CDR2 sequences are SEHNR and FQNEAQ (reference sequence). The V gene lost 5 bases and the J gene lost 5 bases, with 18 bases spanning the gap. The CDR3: CASSPNPTGGETQYF. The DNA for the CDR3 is TGTGCCAGCAGCCCCAACCCAACAGGAGGGGAGACCCAGTACTTC.

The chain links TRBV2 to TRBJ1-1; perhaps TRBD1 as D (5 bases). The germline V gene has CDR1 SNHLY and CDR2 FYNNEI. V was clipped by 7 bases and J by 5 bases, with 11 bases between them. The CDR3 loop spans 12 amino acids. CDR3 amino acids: CASTGGWTEAFF. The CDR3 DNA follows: TGTGCCAGCACCGGGGGTTGGACTGAAGCTTTCTTT. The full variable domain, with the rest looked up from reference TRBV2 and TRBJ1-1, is EPEVTQTPSHQVTQMGQEVILRCVPISNHLYFYWYRQILGQKVEFLVSFYNNEISEKSEIFDDQFSVERPDGSNFTLKIRSTKLEDSAMYFCASTGGWTEAFFGQGTRLTVV.